This T cell receptor (beta chain) derives from a study of blood T cells in healthy people across ages. Study findings and constraints: Nothing was known about donor CMV status, and this possibly confounded expanded clonotype changes. Observed TCR beta diversity per million T cells went down as age went up. This fall followed a roughly linear course with age.

Isolation per sample recovered at least 6 million PBMCs. This clonotype appeared a few times. Its antigen remains unknown. PCR was performed a second time for roughly 7 to 11 cycles using a sample-barcoded 5' primer and a J-beta primer mix. Every cDNA molecule bore a tag from a template-switch adaptor containing 12 random nucleotides. TCRdb fed the 5' RACE reads into MiXCR, producing one record per CDR3 protein. The table has hundreds of thousands of distinct CDR3 sequences, 56% seen once; the top ten hold about a quarter. Germline-derived CDR1 and CDR2 are SNHLY and FYNNEI. The length of the CDR3 is 18 residues. V was clipped by 3 bases and J by 0 bases, with 18 bases between them.

This receptor was taken from a man between 40 and 49 years old in good health. The gene calls are TRBV2 and TRBJ2-4; D ambiguous. Sequenced material: blood. In DNA, the CDR3 is TGTGCCAGCAGTGACGTCCCGGACCGGGTGATAGCCAAAAACATTCAGTACTTC. Residues: CASSDVPDRVIAKNIQYF.